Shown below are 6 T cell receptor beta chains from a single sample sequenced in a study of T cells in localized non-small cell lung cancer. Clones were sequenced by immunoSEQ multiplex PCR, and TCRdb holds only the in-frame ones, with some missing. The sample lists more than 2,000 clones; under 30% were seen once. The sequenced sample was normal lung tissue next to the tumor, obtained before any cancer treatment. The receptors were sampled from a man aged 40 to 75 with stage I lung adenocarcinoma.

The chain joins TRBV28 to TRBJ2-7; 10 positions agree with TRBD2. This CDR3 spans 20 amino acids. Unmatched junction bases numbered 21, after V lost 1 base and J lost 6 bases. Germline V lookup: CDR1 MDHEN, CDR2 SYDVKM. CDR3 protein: CASSLSTASSSGGKRGEQYF. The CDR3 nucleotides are TGTGCCAGCAGTTTATCCACAGCCAGTTCTAGCGGGGGTAAACGGGGCGAGCAGTACTTC.

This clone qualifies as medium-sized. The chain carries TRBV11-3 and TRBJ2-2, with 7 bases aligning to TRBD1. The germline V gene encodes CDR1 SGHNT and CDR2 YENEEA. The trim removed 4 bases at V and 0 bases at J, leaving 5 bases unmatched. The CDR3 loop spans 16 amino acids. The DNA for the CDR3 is TGTGCCAGCAGCTGGAGGACAGGAACGAACACCGGGGAGCTGTTTTTT. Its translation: CASSWRTGTNTGELFF.

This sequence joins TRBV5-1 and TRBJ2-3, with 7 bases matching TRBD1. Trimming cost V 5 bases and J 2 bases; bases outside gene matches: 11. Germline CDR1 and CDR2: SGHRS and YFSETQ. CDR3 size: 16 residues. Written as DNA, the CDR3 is TGCGCCAGCAGTTCGACAGGGCACTATTTCACAGATACGCAGTATTTT. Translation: CASSSTGHYFTDTQYF.

The CDR3 DNA reads as TGTGCCTGGAGTACTACAGGGGGGGAGCAAAAACTGTTTTTT. Amino acids: CAWSTTGGEQKLFF. The chain combines TRBV30 with TRBJ1-4; 8 bases are shared with TRBD1. Germline V gives CDR1 GTSNPN, CDR2 SVGIG (reference sequence). The CDR3 is made up of 14 amino acids. V shed 2 bases, J shed 9 bases, and the junction held 8 bases outside the gene matches.

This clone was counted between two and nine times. CDR3 in amino acids: CASSRDRFLPLHF. CDR3 nucleotides: TGTGCCAGCAGCCGGGACAGGTTTCTGCCCCTCCACTTT. The chain employs TRBV14 and TRBJ1-6; 8 bases map to TRBD1. Germline V gives CDR1 SGHDN, CDR2 FVKESK. V gave up 4 bases and J gave up 13 bases; unmatched junction bases: 6. This CDR3 region has 13 residues. Filled out from reference TRBV14 and TRBJ1-6, the complete variable domain reads EAGVTQFPSHSVIEKGQTVTLRCDPISGHDNLYWYRRVMGKEIKFLLHFVKESKQDESGMPNNRFLAERTGGTYSTLKVQPAELEDSGVYFCASSRDRFLPLHFGNGTRLTVT.

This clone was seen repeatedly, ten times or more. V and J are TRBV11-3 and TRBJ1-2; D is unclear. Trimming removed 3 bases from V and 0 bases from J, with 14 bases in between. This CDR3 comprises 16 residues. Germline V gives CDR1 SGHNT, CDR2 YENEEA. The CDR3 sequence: CASSLAGRTANYGYTF. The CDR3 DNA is TGTGCCAGCAGCTTGGCCGGCCGAACCGCTAACTATGGCTACACCTTC.